These T cell receptor beta chains were read from a single sample in a study of cytomegalovirus exposure and HLA in healthy donors. Assay: immunoSEQ multiplex PCR; the TCRdb copy retains only in-frame clones and omits some. The sample holds 200,000 to 250,000 clones, 85% seen once. Sequencing was carried out using PBMCs. These receptors came from a human donor in good health. The conserved cysteine and the conserved F or W are not part of the CDR3 here. D genes are given only for firm matches.

CDR3,V,D
ASSRTSGSNEQF,TRBV28,TRBD2
ASSLTFNTQY,TRBV7-9,-
ASSPRDFTGELF,TRBV5-1,-
ASSSLYGYT,TRBV19,-
ASSYSGRSWDEQF,TRBV6-5,-
ASSLSSFSYNEQF,TRBV7-9,-
AWSLRETDTQY,TRBV30,-
ASSLAAGGAYNEQF,TRBV7-7,TRBD2
ASSATVSGANVLT,TRBV9,-
ASSQATGTPGELF,TRBV4-3,-
ASSPLTSTGANVLT,TRBV9,-
ASTPGLNTDTQY,TRBV19,-
ASSLVVGLAGVPEYNEQF,TRBV7-7,TRBD2
AAAAVSYNEQF,TRBV2,-
ASSLRSGYEQY,TRBV5-1,-
ASSSYTDRAEQY,TRBV7-6,TRBD1
SVGGQGADEQY,TRBV29-1,TRBD1
ASSVSREAGNPYEQY,TRBV9,-
ASSQDFRERGYT,TRBV4-3,-
ASSQGNPGNTIY,TRBV6-5,-
AISPLSREGSYEQY,TRBV10-3,TRBD2
ASSEGLAVSYEQY,TRBV2,TRBD2
ASSPGTSGSYNEQF,TRBV5-1,TRBD2
ASHGWVAGGNNEQF,TRBV27,TRBD2
ASSQSVLAATNEKLF,TRBV4-3,-
SVVVSTYNEQF,TRBV29-1,-
ASSPTQDEQF,TRBV28,-
AWKSTGSSGNTIY,TRBV30,TRBD1
ASSLGQGFQETQY,TRBV7-3,-
ANTARERYNEQF,TRBV7-2,-
ASQTGTSPTGELF,TRBV19,-
ASSYWDTGGTTEAF,TRBV6-5,TRBD1